This TCR beta chain was sequenced for a study of control samples from healthy donors and cancer patients (dated by TCRdb to the early 2020s). Receptor amplification or capture employed the immunoSEQ multiplex PCR assay. This is the immuneACCESS table as TCRdb keeps it, with only in-frame sequences that have V and J called. A part of the clones is gone; compared with another copy, unresolved V genes explain less than half, and the rest is unexplained. Here the sample has under 150,000 clones; about 89% occur a single time. Jointly, the top ten make up about 2.9% of the sample. The CDR3 goes from the cysteine to the phenylalanine over 16 residues. Only CDR3 DNA remains: 48 bases, in frame from the first base. Relative to germline, V is missing 0 bases and J is missing 1 base, with 3 bases of the junction outside any gene match. The germline V gene specifies KGHSH as CDR1 and LQKENI as CDR2. This clone occurred once. Its target antigen remains unknown. Base qualities are not at hand, and no much larger clone is one base apart.

Source material: blood. The V and J genes are TRBV18 and TRBJ2-3; TRBD2 lines up with 8 middle nucleotides. This TCR came from a man in his fifties or sixties in good health. The DNA reads as follows: TGTGCCAGCTCACCACCGACGGGGGGGGGCACAGATACGCAGTATTTT. Translated, it gives CASSPPTGGGTDTQYF.